This is a list of T cell receptor beta chains from one sample in a study of cytomegalovirus exposure and HLA in healthy donors. Produced via immunoSEQ multiplex PCR; TCRdb's table is partial and in-frame only. In the table there are over 120,000 clones, roughly 86% of which are singletons. The sequencing sample was made of PBMCs. The receptors come from a man between 18 and 35 years old in good health and CMV-seropositive. Each CDR3 is given with its conserved first and last residue. Each record gives: clone size, D gene, J gene, V gene, CDR3 DNA, CDR3 protein. The D gene is left open where the match is weak. Rows give clone size only sometimes, using once, few, many, or a class for an expanded clone.

NA,NA,TRBJ1-4,TRBV29-1,TGCAGCGTTGGGGGCCGCACTAATGAAAAACTGTTTTTT,CSVGGRTNEKLFF
NA,NA,TRBJ1-2,TRBV9,TGTGCCAGCAGCGTACAGACGGGAAACTATGGCTACACCTTC,CASSVQTGNYGYTF
NA,TRBD2,TRBJ2-2,TRBV5-4,TGTGCCAGCAGCAAGGGGGGACTAGCGGCCACCGGGGAGCTGTTTTTT,CASSKGGLAATGELFF
NA,NA,TRBJ2-7,TRBV5-8,TGTGCCGCGGCAAGGGGCTCCTACGAGCAGTACTTC,CAAARGSYEQYF
NA,NA,TRBJ2-7,TRBV30,TGTGCCTGGGGACTTCTCTACGAGCAGTACTTC,CAWGLLYEQYF
NA,NA,TRBJ1-1,TRBV19,TGTGCCAGTAAGGGCGGGGGGGTGAGAACTGAAGCTTTCTTT,CASKGGGVRTEAFF
NA,NA,TRBJ2-2,TRBV4-2,TGTGCCAGCAGGACAGGATTGGGGCAGGGTCACGGGGAGCTGTTTTTT,CASRTGLGQGHGELFF
NA,TRBD1,TRBJ1-6,TRBV5-1,TGCGCCAGCAGCCAGGGACAGGGGGCAGATTCACCCCTCCACTTT,CASSQGQGADSPLHF
NA,NA,TRBJ1-1,TRBV6-5,TGTGCCAGCAGTTACTTACAGGGGAACACTGAAGCTTTCTTT,CASSYLQGNTEAFF
NA,TRBD1,TRBJ1-1,TRBV19,TGCGGACAGGGGGCAGCGACTGAAGCTTTCTTT,CGQGAATEAFF
once,TRBD1,TRBJ2-3,TRBV7-9,TGTGCCAGCAGCTTAGTACAGGGGACGGCAGATACGCAGTATTTT,CASSLVQGTADTQYF
once,TRBD1,TRBJ1-1,TRBV2,TGTGCCAGCAGTCGGGACAGGGGTAGCGCTGAAGCTTTCTTT,CASSRDRGSAEAFF
few,NA,TRBJ1-5,TRBV30,TGTGCCTGGTCCGGAGGTGATCAGCCCCAGCATTTT,CAWSGGDQPQHF
NA,TRBD1,TRBJ2-1,TRBV7-9,TGTGCCAGCAGCTTAGAAGGGGGCAGTTGGAATGAGCAGTTCTTC,CASSLEGGSWNEQFF
NA,NA,TRBJ2-2,TRBV5-1,TGCGCCAGCAGCTTGTTACAGGGTGGGAACACCGGGGAGCTGTTTTTT,CASSLLQGGNTGELFF
NA,TRBD1,TRBJ1-2,TRBV28,TGTGCCAGCAGGACAGGGGGAGATGGCTACACCTTC,CASRTGGDGYTF
NA,NA,TRBJ1-3,TRBV5-4,TGTGCCAGCAGCTCGACACCGATCTCTGGAAACACCATATATTTT,CASSSTPISGNTIYF
once,NA,TRBJ1-3,TRBV7-6,TGTGCCAGCAGCTTAGAGGCGGGGGCGCCCGGAAACACCATATATTTT,CASSLEAGAPGNTIYF
NA,NA,TRBJ2-1,TRBV29-1,TGCAGCGTGGCTGGGCCCTTCAATGAGCAGTTCTTC,CSVAGPFNEQFF
NA,TRBD1,TRBJ2-5,TRBV15,TGTGCCACCAGCAGCGACAGGGAACAAGAGACCCAGTACTTC,CATSSDREQETQYF
NA,NA,TRBJ2-1,TRBV10-3,TGTGCCATCAGCCTTCACGGGAACGATGAGCAGTTCTTC,CAISLHGNDEQFF
NA,NA,TRBJ1-3,TRBV29-1,TGCAGCGTTGATTACAGGGTCCATTCTGGAAACACCATATATTTT,CSVDYRVHSGNTIYF
NA,TRBD1,TRBJ1-4,TRBV28,TGTGCCAGCAGACACAGGGGGGGACGTCCTAATGAAAAACTGTTTTTT,CASRHRGGRPNEKLFF
NA,TRBD1,TRBJ2-1,TRBV28,TGTGCCAGCAGGTCCGGGACAGTCACCTACAATGAGCAGTTCTTC,CASRSGTVTYNEQFF
NA,NA,TRBJ2-7,TRBV12-5,TGTGCTAGTGGTTTGTCGGGGACTCCCCATAAAAGGGAGCAGTACTTC,CASGLSGTPHKREQYF
NA,NA,TRBJ1-6,TRBV7-2,TGTGCCAGCAGCTTTAGCGTTCTGGAAAATTCACCCCTCCACTTT,CASSFSVLENSPLHF
NA,NA,TRBJ1-5,TRBV6-1,TGTGCCAGCAGTGCCGGGACAATTGGGCAGCCCCAGCATTTT,CASSAGTIGQPQHF
NA,NA,TRBJ2-7,TRBV2,TGTGCCAGCAGTTCGACAGACGACATAACCTACGAGCAGTACTTC,CASSSTDDITYEQYF
NA,NA,TRBJ1-2,TRBV5-1,TGCGCCAGCAGCTTGGCCTTAGGAGAGAGCGGCTACACCTTC,CASSLALGESGYTF
NA,TRBD1,TRBJ1-5,TRBV6-5,TGTGCCAGCAGTTTATCCGGGACAGACAAACTGCCCCAGCATTTT,CASSLSGTDKLPQHF
NA,NA,TRBJ2-1,TRBV5-1,TGCGCCAGCAGCCCCGATTACAGGGTATGGTTCTTC,CASSPDYRVWFF
NA,NA,TRBJ1-1,TRBV27,TGTGCCAGCAGTTGGGGACTACAAACTGAAGCTTTCTTT,CASSWGLQTEAFF
NA,TRBD1,TRBJ2-7,TRBV30,TGTGCCTGGGGAGAAACAGGGGCCGAGCAGTACTTC,CAWGETGAEQYF
NA,NA,TRBJ2-2,TRBV2,TGTGCCAGCAGTCTCCGACAGGAGACCGGGGAGCTGTTTTTT,CASSLRQETGELFF
NA,NA,TRBJ1-1,TRBV18,TGTGCCAGCTCACCACGAGAGAACACTGAAGCTTTCTTT,CASSPRENTEAFF
few,NA,TRBJ1-1,TRBV19,TGTGCCAGTAGTGTCCAGGGTAGGGGGACTGAAGCTTTCTTT,CASSVQGRGTEAFF
NA,TRBD2,TRBJ2-5,TRBV4-2,TGTGCCAGCAGCCACACTAGCGGCCTCCAAGAGACCCAGTACTTC,CASSHTSGLQETQYF
NA,TRBD1,TRBJ2-6,TRBV27,TGTGCCAGCAGTTTATTGGGACAGGGGATAAGCTCTGGGGCCAACGTCCTGACTTTC,CASSLLGQGISSGANVLTF
NA,NA,TRBJ2-7,TRBV19,TGTGCAAATAGTTTTTCAGGGAAGGGTAAGCCCTACGAGCAGTACTTC,CANSFSGKGKPYEQYF
NA,TRBD2,TRBJ2-3,TRBV27,TGTGCCAGCAGTCGACTAGCGGGGGCAGCAGATACGCAGTATTTT,CASSRLAGAADTQYF
NA,TRBD2,TRBJ2-2,TRBV15,TGTGCCACCAGCAGGGAAAGCGGGGGATCGGGGGAGCTGTTTTTT,CATSRESGGSGELFF
NA,TRBD1,TRBJ1-2,TRBV4-1,TGCGCCAGCAGCCAAGGACAGGGATTAGGTGGCTACACCTTC,CASSQGQGLGGYTF
NA,TRBD1,TRBJ1-6,TRBV18,TGTGCCAGCTCACCGACAGGGAATAGAAATTCACCCCTCCACTTT,CASSPTGNRNSPLHF
NA,NA,TRBJ2-3,TRBV5-1,TGCGCCAGCAGCCCCTCAAGAGGCCCAGATACGCAGTATTTT,CASSPSRGPDTQYF
NA,TRBD1,TRBJ1-1,TRBV15,TGTGCCACCAGCAGAGGGGACAGGGTTAACACTGAAGCTTTCTTT,CATSRGDRVNTEAFF
NA,NA,TRBJ2-7,TRBV2,TGTGCCAGCAAACTACGAACAGGGATCGGGACCCACGAGCAGTACTTC,CASKLRTGIGTHEQYF
NA,TRBD2,TRBJ2-7,TRBV5-1,TGCGCCAGCAGCTTGGTAGCGGGGACTAAAGAGCAGTACTTC,CASSLVAGTKEQYF
NA,TRBD1,TRBJ1-1,TRBV6-1,TGTGCCAGCAGCGCTCAGACAGGGGGGACTGAAGCTTTCTTT,CASSAQTGGTEAFF
NA,NA,TRBJ2-7,TRBV30,TGTGCCTGGAGTTCCGGACAGTCCTACGAGCAGTACTTC,CAWSSGQSYEQYF
NA,TRBD1,TRBJ1-5,TRBV10-2,TGCGCCAGCAGCGCCGACAGGGCTATCAATCAGCCCCAGCATTTT,CASSADRAINQPQHF
NA,NA,TRBJ1-1,TRBV18,TGTGCCAGCTCACCCGAACAGGGCACTGAAGCTTTCTTT,CASSPEQGTEAFF